This passage covers 14 T cell receptor beta chains from one sample sequenced in a study of cytomegalovirus exposure and HLA in healthy donors. Both 60 Vbeta primers and 13 Jbeta primers went into the PCR. Only in-frame clones appear in the TCRdb table, and some are missing; sequencing was by immunoSEQ multiplex PCR. The data hold over 150,000 clones, with roughly 80% observed a single time. The sample was PBMCs. The receptors were gathered from a man aged 18 to 29 in good health and CMV-seronegative.

This clone has a handful of counts. J is TRBJ1-5 and V is TRBV10-3; TRBD1 matches 12 bases. Germline CDR1 reads ENHRY; CDR2 reads SYGVKD. The CDR3 spans 15 residues. V shed 4 bases, J shed 5 bases, and the junction held 3 bases outside the gene matches. The CDR3 protein is CAISGGDRGHQPQHF. The CDR3 DNA reads TGTGCCATCAGTGGCGGGGACAGGGGGCATCAGCCCCAGCATTTT.

The chain joins TRBV7-2 to TRBJ2-7; D is perhaps TRBD2 (6 bases). V lost 0 bases and J lost 6, with 6 bases in between. Germline V gives CDR1 SGHTA, CDR2 FQGNSA. CDR3 length equals 12 residues. As DNA, the CDR3 is TGTGCCAGCAGCTTAGCGGGGGGCGAGCAGTACTTC. This sequence encodes CASSLAGGEQYF.

The chain links TRBV19 to TRBJ2-2; 11 bases are shared with TRBD2. Germline loops: CDR1 LNHDA, CDR2 SQIVND (reference sequence). There are 15 residues in the CDR3. Trimming took 7 bases from V and 3 from J; bases not matched to a gene: 4. The DNA of the CDR3 is TGTGCCAGTACCTGGACTAGCGGGTACACCGGGGAGCTGTTTTTT. Its protein product is CASTWTSGYTGELFF.

The chain couples TRBV5-1 to TRBJ2-7; 12 nucleotides align to TRBD2. CDR3 length equals 15 residues. Germline CDR1 SGHRS, CDR2 YFSETQ. J gave up 1 base and V 2 bases, and 1 base lay outside the gene matches. The CDR3 region is CASSLGLAGSYEQYF. CDR3 bases: TGCGCCAGCAGCTTAGGACTAGCGGGGTCCTACGAGCAGTACTTC.

The CDR3 DNA sequence: TGTGCCAGCAGTTACTCTTTTCCAGTTAACACCGGGGAGCTGTTTTTT. It is translated as CASSYSFPVNTGELFF. The rearrangement links TRBV6-5 to TRBJ2-2, with no clear D. Trimming stripped 0 bases from V and 2 bases from J, with 10 bases between. The germline V gene has CDR1 MNHEY and CDR2 SVGAGI. There are 16 residues in the CDR3.

On this clone: One junction end does not reproduce the germline sequence, and a read error may be involved. This chain uses TRBV7-9 with TRBJ2-1; tentative D call: TRBD2 (5 bases). Germline CDR1 is SEHNR and CDR2 is FQNEAQ (reference sequence). This CDR3 has 13 residues. CDR3 nucleotide sequence: TGTTCCAGCAGTCCCGCTTTCGGGGATGAGCAGTTCTTC. Residues: CSSSPAFGDEQFF.

On this clone: The junction shows a germline mismatch at one end, possibly a read error. V gene TRBV7-7 combines with J gene TRBJ2-1, with 8 bases aligning to TRBD2. Germline CDR1 and CDR2: SSHAT and FNYEAQ (reference sequence). The length of the CDR3 is 14 residues. CDR3 in amino acids: CASSSLAGRNEQFF. CDR3 nucleotides: TGTGCTAGCAGCTCCTTAGCGGGAAGGAATGAGCAGTTCTTC.

V usage is TRBV14 and J usage is TRBJ2-3; no clear D. Deletions cut 0 bases from V and 2 bases from J, with 12 bases between. The CDR3 is 16 amino acids. Per germline, CDR1 SGHDN and CDR2 FVKESK. DNA of the CDR3: TGTGCCAGCAGCCAAGACGGCGGAACCGCCACAGATACGCAGTATTTT. Protein product: CASSQDGGTATDTQYF.

This clone was counted once. The genes are TRBV15 and TRBJ1-6; no clear D gene. The CDR3 is made up of 15 amino acids. V was cut by 0 bases and J by 10 bases, with 13 bases left in between. Germline V CDR1 and CDR2: LNHNV, YYDKDF (reference sequence). The CDR3 loop is CATSRDFDLRSPLHF. CDR3 in DNA: TGTGCCACCAGCAGAGATTTTGATCTCAGGTCACCCCTCCACTTT.

V gene TRBV19 combines with J gene TRBJ1-5; no clear D gene. The CDR3 loop spans 12 amino acids. V was cut by 3 bases and J by 6 bases, with 6 bases left in between. The germline gives CDR1 LNHDA, CDR2 SQIVND (reference sequence). The CDR3 DNA follows: TGTGCCAGTAGTATTGGTAGTCAGCCCCAGCATTTT. Its translation is CASSIGSQPQHF.

This chain connects TRBV12-5 to TRBJ2-2, with no clear D. The CDR3 sequence is 10 residues long. With 8 bases removed from V and 5 bases from J, the gap between germline ends came to 3 bases. Germline V lookup: CDR1 LGHNT, CDR2 FRNRAP. The CDR3 nucleotides read TGTGCTAGTCCAACCGGGGAGCTGTTTTTT. Amino acid sequence: CASPTGELFF.

The chain is built from TRBV7-2 and TRBJ2-7; possibly TRBD2 for D (6 bases). The CDR3 is 13 amino acids. The V end was cut by 5 bases, the J end by 2 bases, with 10 bases between. The germline V gene encodes CDR1 SGHTA and CDR2 FQGNSA. Written as DNA, the CDR3 is TGTGCCAGCAGCGTCGGACTACCCTACGAGCAGTACTTC. This gives the protein CASSVGLPYEQYF. Using reference TRBV7-2 and TRBJ2-7 for the parts outside the CDR3, the full variable domain is GAGVSQSPSNKVTEKGKDVELRCDPISGHTALYWYRQSLGQGLEFLIYFQGNSAPDKSGLPSDRFSAERTGGSVSTLTIQRTQQEDSAVYLCASSVGLPYEQYFGPGTRLTVT.

The gene calls are TRBV4-1 and TRBJ2-7; D ambiguous. The CDR3 runs 14 residues. Germline V gene data show CDR1 as MGHRA and CDR2 as YSYEKL. Trimming pared 1 base from V and 2 bases from J, leaving 9 bases between. The chain's CDR3 is CASSQAPAAYEQYF. CDR3 bases: TGCGCCAGCAGCCAAGCCCCCGCAGCCTACGAGCAGTACTTC.

The rearrangement links TRBV7-3 to TRBJ1-1, with 7 nucleotides matching TRBD1. CDR3 size: 12 residues. V trimming: 5 bases; J trimming: 10 bases; junction bases outside the gene matches: 7. Germline CDR1 and CDR2: SGHTA and FQGTGA. The CDR3 sequence: CASSPGGTAAFF. CDR3 DNA: TGTGCCAGCAGCCCAGGCGGGACAGCAGCTTTCTTT.